The clone carrying this T cell receptor (beta chain) showed up just a few times. The antigen is unknown. The source of the sample is a study of T cells in Graves' hyperthyroidism and ophthalmopathy. At the level of the study: Peripheral blood was secured at the point of initial diagnosis, before any treatment. Study-wide findings and caveats: Within blood appeared most thyroid clonotypes that had expanded above 0.001. Model predictions of ophthalmopathy came a median around 6.5 months before onset.

From RNA transcripts, TCR beta CDR3 regions were amplified. During a first-round RT-PCR of the TCR CDR3, the HTBI primer set was used. TCRdb re-derived calls from the multiplex PCR reads in MiXCR, one entry per CDR3 protein. The sample contains more than 350,000 distinct CDR3 sequences, about 15% of which appear only once. In the ophthalmopathy cohort, Clinical Activity Score was at least 3, NOSPECS grade at least 4, and duration under 3 months. Sequenced material: blood. This sequence originates from an older woman with Graves' ophthalmopathy.

CDR3 in DNA: TGCGCCAGCAGCCAAAGAAGGGTGACAGAAGAGACCCAGTACTTC. Protein: CASSQRRVTEETQYF. The V gene is TRBV4-1, the J gene TRBJ2-5; a possible D gene is TRBD1 (5 bases). This CDR3 contains 15 residues. The germline V and J ends were trimmed by 2 bases and 3 bases, with 13 bases remaining between them. Germline-derived CDR1 and CDR2 are MGHRA and YSYEKL.